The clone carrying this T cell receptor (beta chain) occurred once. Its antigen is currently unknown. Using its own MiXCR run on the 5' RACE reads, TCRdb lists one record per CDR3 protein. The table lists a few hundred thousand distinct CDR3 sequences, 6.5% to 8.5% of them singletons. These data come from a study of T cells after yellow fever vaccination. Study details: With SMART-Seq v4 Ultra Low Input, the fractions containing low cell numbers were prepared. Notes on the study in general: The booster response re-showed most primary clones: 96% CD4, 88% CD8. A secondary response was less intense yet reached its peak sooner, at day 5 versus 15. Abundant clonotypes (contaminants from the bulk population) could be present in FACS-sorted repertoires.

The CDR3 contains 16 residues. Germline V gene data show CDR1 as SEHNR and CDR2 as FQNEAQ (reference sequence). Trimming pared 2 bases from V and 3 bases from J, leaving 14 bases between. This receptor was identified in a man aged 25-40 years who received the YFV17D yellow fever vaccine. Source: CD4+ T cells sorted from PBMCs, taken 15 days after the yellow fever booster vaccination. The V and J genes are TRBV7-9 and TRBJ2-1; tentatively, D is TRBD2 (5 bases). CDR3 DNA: TGTGCCAGCAGCTTACCCCGGGCGGGTTTCTACAATGAGCAGTTCTTC. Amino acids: CASSLPRAGFYNEQFF. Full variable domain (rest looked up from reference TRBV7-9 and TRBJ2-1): DTGVSQNPRHKITKRGQNVTFRCDPISEHNRLYWYRQTLGQGPEFLTYFQNEAQLEKSRLLSDRFSAERPKGSFSTLEIQRTEQGDSAMYLCASSLPRAGFYNEQFFGPGTRLTVL.